These T cell receptor beta chains were read from a single sample in a study of CD8 T cells in Susac syndrome. TCRdb independently ran MiXCR on the immunoSEQ multiplex PCR reads; one entry per CDR3 protein. The table includes around 150,000 distinct CDR3 sequences, approximately 96% detected once. Sequencing used CD4+ T cells from PBMCs. These receptor sequences come from a human donor with Susac syndrome. Each CDR3 is given with its conserved first and last residue. The order of the fields is D gene, J gene, V gene, CDR3 DNA, CDR3 protein. The D gene is left open where the match is weak.

d_gene: .; j_gene: TRBJ2-7; v_gene: TRBV25-1; CDR3nt: TGTGCCAGCAGTAATTTAGGGGCAGGTTTGTCCCACGAGCAGTACTTC; CDR3aa: CASSNLGAGLSHEQYF
d_gene: .; j_gene: TRBJ2-1; v_gene: TRBV15; CDR3nt: TGTGCCACCAGCAGACTATACAATGAGCAGTTCTTC; CDR3aa: CATSRLYNEQFF
d_gene: TRBD2; j_gene: TRBJ2-2; v_gene: TRBV4-1; CDR3nt: TGCGCCAGCAGCCAAGTAGCGGGAGTGTGGACCGGGGAGCTGTTTTTT; CDR3aa: CASSQVAGVWTGELFF
d_gene: .; j_gene: TRBJ1-2; v_gene: TRBV18; CDR3nt: TGTGCCAGCTCACCACCGGGCGGCCAAAGTGTCTATGGCTACACCTTC; CDR3aa: CASSPPGGQSVYGYTF
d_gene: .; j_gene: TRBJ2-1; v_gene: TRBV2; CDR3nt: TGTGCCAGCAGTTGGACCCCAAGGGGCAATGAGCAGTTCTTC; CDR3aa: CASSWTPRGNEQFF
d_gene: .; j_gene: TRBJ1-1; v_gene: TRBV13; CDR3nt: TGTGCCAGCAGCTTATCTGGGGCAGGGAACACTGAAGCTTTCTTT; CDR3aa: CASSLSGAGNTEAFF
d_gene: .; j_gene: TRBJ2-6; v_gene: TRBV28; CDR3nt: TGTGCCAGCAGTTTTCCCCAGGCCGGGGCCAACGTCCTGACTTTC; CDR3aa: CASSFPQAGANVLTF
d_gene: .; j_gene: TRBJ2-1; v_gene: TRBV25-1; CDR3nt: TGTGCCAGCAGTGATCACAATCAGGGCGATGAGCAGTTCTTC; CDR3aa: CASSDHNQGDEQFF
d_gene: .; j_gene: TRBJ1-3; v_gene: TRBV7-9; CDR3nt: TGTGCCAGCAGCGCCGGGCGAAACTCTGGAAACACCATATATTTT; CDR3aa: CASSAGRNSGNTIYF
d_gene: .; j_gene: TRBJ2-7; v_gene: TRBV20-1; CDR3nt: TGCAGTGCGGCGATACTAGAACCCTACGAGCAGTACTTC; CDR3aa: CSAAILEPYEQYF
d_gene: .; j_gene: TRBJ2-4; v_gene: TRBV7-2; CDR3nt: TGTGCCAGCAGCTTAACTAGGACGGAAAACATTCAGTACTTC; CDR3aa: CASSLTRTENIQYF
d_gene: TRBD2; j_gene: TRBJ2-1; v_gene: TRBV12-3/TRBV12-4; CDR3nt: TGTGCCAGCAGCCCGACTAGCGGGGTGTGGAATGAGCAGTTCTTC; CDR3aa: CASSPTSGVWNEQFF
d_gene: .; j_gene: TRBJ2-5; v_gene: TRBV20-1; CDR3nt: TGCAGTGAACGGATTCAAGAGACCCAGTACTTC; CDR3aa: CSERIQETQYF
d_gene: .; j_gene: TRBJ2-7; v_gene: TRBV5-1; CDR3nt: TGCGCCAGCAGCCGAATCAGGACAGCATCCTACGAGCAGTACTTC; CDR3aa: CASSRIRTASYEQYF
d_gene: .; j_gene: TRBJ2-2; v_gene: TRBV12-3/TRBV12-4; CDR3nt: TGTGCCATCACAAATCCCAGGGCCACCGGGGAGCTGTTTTTT; CDR3aa: CAITNPRATGELFF
d_gene: .; j_gene: TRBJ1-5; v_gene: TRBV7-2; CDR3nt: TGTGCCAGCAGCTTAGGGTGGGCCCAGCATTTT; CDR3aa: CASSLGWAQHF
d_gene: TRBD2; j_gene: TRBJ2-1; v_gene: TRBV6-1; CDR3nt: TGTGCCAGCAGAACCGCAGGGAAATCGGGGGGGTACAATGAGCAGTTCTTC; CDR3aa: CASRTAGKSGGYNEQFF
d_gene: TRBD2; j_gene: TRBJ2-3; v_gene: TRBV6-2/TRBV6-3; CDR3nt: TGTGCCAGCAGTCCACAGCGGGGGACGAGCACAGATACGCAGTATTTT; CDR3aa: CASSPQRGTSTDTQYF